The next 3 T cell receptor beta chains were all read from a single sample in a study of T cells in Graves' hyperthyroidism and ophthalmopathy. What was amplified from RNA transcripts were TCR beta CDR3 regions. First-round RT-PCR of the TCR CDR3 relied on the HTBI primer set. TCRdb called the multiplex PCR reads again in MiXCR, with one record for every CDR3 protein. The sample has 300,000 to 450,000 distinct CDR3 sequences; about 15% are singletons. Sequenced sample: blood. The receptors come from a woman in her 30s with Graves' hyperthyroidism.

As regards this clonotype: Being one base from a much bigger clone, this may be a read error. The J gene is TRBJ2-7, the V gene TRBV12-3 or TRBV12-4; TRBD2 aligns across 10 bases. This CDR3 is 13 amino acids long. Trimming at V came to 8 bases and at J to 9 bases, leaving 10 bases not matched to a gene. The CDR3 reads CASHLASGGGQYF. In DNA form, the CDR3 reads TGTGCCAGCCATCTGGCTAGCGGGGGCGGGCAGTACTTC.

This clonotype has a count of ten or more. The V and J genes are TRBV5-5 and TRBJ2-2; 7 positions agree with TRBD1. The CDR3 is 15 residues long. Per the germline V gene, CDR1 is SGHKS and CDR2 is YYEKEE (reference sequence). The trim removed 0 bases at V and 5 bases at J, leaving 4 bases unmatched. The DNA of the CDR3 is TGTGCCAGCAGCTTGGCCGGGACAGAAACCGGGGAGCTGTTTTTT. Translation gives CASSLAGTETGELFF.

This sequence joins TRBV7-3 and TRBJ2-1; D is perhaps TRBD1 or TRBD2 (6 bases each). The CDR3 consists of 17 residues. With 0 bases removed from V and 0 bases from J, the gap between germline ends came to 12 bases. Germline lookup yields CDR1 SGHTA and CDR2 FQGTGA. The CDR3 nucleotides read TGTGCCAGCAGCTTAACAGGAGGGGGGCCCTCCTACAATGAGCAGTTCTTC. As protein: CASSLTGGGPSYNEQFF. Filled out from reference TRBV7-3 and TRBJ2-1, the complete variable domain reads GAGVSQTPSNKVTEKGKYVELRCDPISGHTALYWYRQSLGQGPEFLIYFQGTGAADDSGLPNDRFFAVRPEGSVSTLKIQRTERGDSAVYLCASSLTGGGPSYNEQFFGPGTRLTVL.